The entry that follows covers one T cell receptor (beta chain) sequence. Generated by immunoSEQ multiplex PCR, the TCRdb table keeps only in-frame clones and is missing some. This sample has 60,000 to 65,000 clones; 65% to 85% occur once, and the top ten carry 6.5% to 8%. This entry comes from a study of T cell responses to AZD1222 COVID-19 vaccine. The CDR3 is 13 residues long. The germline gives CDR1 LNHDA, CDR2 SQIVND (reference sequence). The V end was cut by 7 bases, the J end by 4 bases, with 13 bases between. The sequence was obtained from an adult in good health. The sample in question was peripheral blood, obtained on day 0 of AZD1222 vaccination. The chain has TRBV19 and TRBJ1-2; no definite D call. The CDR3 DNA sequence: TGTGCCAGTACCATACGGGATTCCTATGGCTACACCTTC. As protein: CASTIRDSYGYTF.